This entry concerns a single TCR beta chain. Its cognate antigen is unknown. The data stem from a study of type 1 regulatory T cells. Study as a whole: T-allo10 is a Tr1-enriched, alloantigen-specific CD4 T cell product made in vitro.

Between the trimmed V and J ends, which lost 2 bases and 9 bases, there was a span of 16 bases. Germline V CDR1 and CDR2: DFQATT, SNEGSKA (reference sequence). CDR3 size: 13 residues. One entry per CDR3 protein results from TCRdb running MiXCR on the reads. The sample contains tens of thousands of distinct CDR3 sequences, 12% of which appear only once. The rearrangement uses TRBV20-1 and TRBJ1-1, with TRBD1 as a possible D gene (5 bases). The clonotype comes from a human donor in good health. Sequenced input: cultured non-Tr1 T cells, either the whole culture or a sorted T cell fraction (not recorded which). CDR3 sequence: CSARPDRRGQAFF. Written as DNA, the CDR3 is TGCAGTGCTAGACCCGACAGACGGGGACAAGCTTTCTTT.